This T cell receptor beta chain stems from a study of human T cells and chemical hapten exposure (TCRdb year 2021). With regard to the full study: For sensitization, 2% DPC in acetone was applied to a 2 cm by 2 cm area of upper inner arm skin. Patient blood was sampled pre-sensitization (week 0) and at 2, 6 and about 24 weeks after DPC sensitization. The mostly female patient cohort included alopecia areata with under or over 50% scalp involvement, alopecia totalis and alopecia universalis. The study tracked peripheral blood TCR repertoire changes in vivo during primary and secondary sensitization to the hapten diphenylcyclopropenone (DPC) in alopecia patients. Libraries were pooled for sequencing, and per-sample TCR yields varied mainly because of small differences in library volumes within the pool. Patch testing was done on the upper back using Finn chambers containing 0.01% DPC, and results were scored after 6 days according to International Contact Dermatitis Research Group standards. Approximately 28 alopecia patients provided blood for TCR sequencing at one to four time points (pre-sensitization, 2, 6 and 24 weeks). Weekly therapeutic DPC doses were additionally applied to the scalp of patients throughout the roughly 24-week study period.

Between the V and J ends, shortened by 3 bases and 2 bases respectively, the junction contains 7 bases. Taken from cysteine to phenylalanine, the CDR3 has 13 residues. The CDR3 DNA has 39 bases and is translated from base 1. This clonotype was counted ten times or more. Its target antigen remains unknown. No quality values exist for individual bases; no much larger clone is one base distant. Here is what the overall study found, with its caveats: Alopecia, a presumed autoimmune disease, was present in all patients, so the immune response of the patients might differ from that of healthy individuals. Repeated subsampling changed both the strength of the expansion versus patch-test correlation and the threshold at which the correlation became significant. A positive correlation was found between the number of PT1 expanded TCRs and patch test score, with significance reached at thresholds 8, 16 and 32 but not 4. DPC sensitization did not change how many TCRs were above 1 in 1000 frequency, and no evidence was found of alterations in global repertoire structure. Significantly more large CDR3 similarity clusters were formed by expanded TCRs than by pre-sensitization or healthy control sets, consistent with antigen-driven responses.

The library came from RACE. The sequencer listed for this sample is NextSeq 500. During library preparation, unique molecular identifiers were attached to individual cDNA molecules so that TCRs could be counted in a quantitative, reproducible way. Both TCR alpha and TCR beta chains were sequenced from each blood RNA sample. For the original study's pipeline: The median number of TCRs per sample was some 100,000, ranging from about 20,000 to 690,600. V, J and CDR3 annotation of the TCR reads was performed with the Decombinator software suite. For the PS versus PT1 abundance plots, all samples were subsampled to the same number of TCRs (28,000). TCRs were defined as expanded if absent before sensitization and observed at least eight times at the 2-week time point. TCRdb handled the public reads itself, with Q25 trimming in fastp and clone calling in MiXCR, and kept productive beta chains. Every distinct CDR3 protein forms one entry, paired with its most common genes and DNA. TCRdb's processing, not the study's, gives the V and J calls here. This sample is represented by 60,000 to 80,000 distinct CDR3 sequences; around 7% of them were singletons. The ten largest account for approximately 1.6% of the sample.

What the time point label conveys for this sample: pre-sensitization, week 0. The treatment or condition tag for this specimen amounts to: therapeutic diphenylcyclopropenone sensitization with weekly scalp DPC. Blood at each patch-test visit was drawn before the patch test was applied. To be eligible, patients had to be aged 18 to 70, diagnosed with alopecia and judged suitable for DPC therapy, while pregnant patients were excluded. Unfractionated whole blood was collected in Tempus Blood RNA tubes, and total RNA was extracted from that blood. The sequence came from a woman aged 30 to 39 with alopecia areata. Some clones in this sample may be carry-over from other donors' samples. The sequence is built from TRBV12-3 or TRBV12-4 and TRBJ1-1; no D gene can be assigned with confidence. Sequencing used whole blood, obtained in connection with sensitization to the hapten diphenylcyclopropenone (DPC). The DNA sequence is given as TGTGCCAGCAGTTTTTCAGACAACACTGAAGCTTTCTTT. It encodes CASSFSDNTEAFF.